The rows below give T cell receptor beta chains drawn from one sample of a study of cytomegalovirus exposure and HLA in healthy donors. Data came from immunoSEQ multiplex PCR; TCRdb stores just in-frame clones and leaves some out. The table records 100,000 to 150,000 clones, over 65% of them present only once. Sequencing was carried out using PBMCs. Receptors originate from a man aged 25 to 40 in good health and CMV-seropositive. The CDR3 runs from the conserved cysteine through the conserved F or W. The order of the fields is J gene, D gene, clone size, V gene, CDR3 DNA, CDR3 protein. D genes are given only for firm matches. The size of a clone is reported for some rows only, either as once, few or many, or as a class for expanded clones.

>TRBJ1-5|TRBD1|NA|TRBV28
TGTGCCAGCAGTCCACCGACAGGGGTGGTGCGTAGCAATCAGCCCCAGCATTTT
CASSPPTGVVRSNQPQHF
>TRBJ1-1|NA|few|TRBV5-4
TGTGCCAGCAGCTTGGGGAGGGAGAACACTGAAGCTTTCTTT
CASSLGRENTEAFF
>TRBJ2-3|NA|NA|TRBV5-1
TGCGCCAGCAGGGGAGGGACACACTCTAGCACAGATACGCAGTATTTT
CASRGGTHSSTDTQYF
>TRBJ2-1|TRBD2|medium-sized|TRBV15
TGTGCCACCAGTAGGTCTAGCGGGAGTTCGGGGGGGGAGCAGTTCTTC
CATSRSSGSSGGEQFF
>TRBJ2-3|TRBD1|NA|TRBV28
TGTGCCAGCAGTTTCAGGGGGACAGATACGCAGTATTTT
CASSFRGTDTQYF
>TRBJ2-1|TRBD2|NA|TRBV7-8
TGTGCCAGCAGCCCTGGGCTAGCGGGGGCTGAGCAGTTCTTC
CASSPGLAGAEQFF
>TRBJ1-5|TRBD1|NA|TRBV18
TGTGCCAGCTCACTAAGGACAGGGGTTCAGCCCCAGCATTTT
CASSLRTGVQPQHF
>TRBJ2-1|TRBD2|NA|TRBV10-3
TGTGCCATCAGTAGCGGGGCTGACTACAATGAGCAGTTCTTC
CAISSGADYNEQFF
>TRBJ1-6|TRBD1|few|TRBV13
TGTGCCAGCAGCTTAACAGGGGGCGCTAGCTATAATTCACCCCTCCACTTT
CASSLTGGASYNSPLHF
>TRBJ2-3|TRBD2|NA|TRBV6-4
TGTGCCAGCAGTGAGGGGACTAGCGGGACAGATACGCAGTATTTT
CASSEGTSGTDTQYF
>TRBJ2-5|NA|NA|TRBV28
TGTGCCAGCAGTTCGTTTTCAGGGGTAGGGCAAGAGACCCAGTACTTC
CASSSFSGVGQETQYF
>TRBJ2-3|TRBD1|NA|TRBV29-1
TGCAGCGTTGAGAAAACAGGGGACAACACAGATACGCAGTATTTT
CSVEKTGDNTDTQYF
>TRBJ1-2|NA|NA|TRBV5-5
TGTGCCAGCAGCCTCGGCGCGGAGCACTATGGCTACACCTTC
CASSLGAEHYGYTF
>TRBJ2-4|TRBD1|NA|TRBV7-9
TGTGCCAGCAGCCGCGGGACAGGGGGAAACATTCAGTACTTC
CASSRGTGGNIQYF
>TRBJ2-7|TRBD2|few|TRBV6-5
TGTGCCAGCAGTTACTCGACTAGCGGCTCCTACGAGCAGTACTTC
CASSYSTSGSYEQYF
>TRBJ2-6|NA|NA|TRBV28
TGTGCCAGCAGTTTGGTTTTTCGGCTGTGGGGGGGCACCGACTCCTCTGGGGCCAACGTCCTGACTTTC
CASSLVFRLWGGTDSSGANVLTF
>TRBJ2-3|NA|few|TRBV27
TGTGCCAGCAAGGAGGGGGCTATACCCGATACGCAGTATTTT
CASKEGAIPDTQYF
>TRBJ2-7|TRBD1|NA|TRBV2
TGTGCCAGCAGAAGACAGGGAAGCTACGAGCAGTACTTC
CASRRQGSYEQYF
>TRBJ1-2|NA|NA|TRBV7-2
TGTGCCAGCAGCCCGAGCTATAAGAACTATGGCTACACCTTC
CASSPSYKNYGYTF
>TRBJ2-7|NA|few|TRBV18
TGTGCCAGCTCACCTCTGGGGAGTTCCTACGAGCAGTACTTC
CASSPLGSSYEQYF
>TRBJ1-2|TRBD1|NA|TRBV5-6
TGTGCCAGCAGCCAAAGACAGGGAATCTATGGCTACACCTTC
CASSQRQGIYGYTF
>TRBJ1-4|NA|NA|TRBV5-1
TGCGCCAGCAGCTTGGCCGGGACAAGAGAAGAAAAACTGTTTTTT
CASSLAGTREEKLFF
>TRBJ2-7|TRBD1|NA|TRBV28
TGTGCCAGCAGTTTTGGGGACAGGGGGAGGGTGTCTAGGCACTTC
CASSFGDRGRVSRHF
>TRBJ2-2|NA|once|TRBV5-1
TGCGCCAGCAGCTTGGTTCTCGGGGGCGGGGAGCTGTTTTTT
CASSLVLGGGELFF
>TRBJ2-7|NA|once|TRBV10-3
TGTGCCACTACCATTAGGGAGCAACGGAGCGAGCAGTACTTC
CATTIREQRSEQYF